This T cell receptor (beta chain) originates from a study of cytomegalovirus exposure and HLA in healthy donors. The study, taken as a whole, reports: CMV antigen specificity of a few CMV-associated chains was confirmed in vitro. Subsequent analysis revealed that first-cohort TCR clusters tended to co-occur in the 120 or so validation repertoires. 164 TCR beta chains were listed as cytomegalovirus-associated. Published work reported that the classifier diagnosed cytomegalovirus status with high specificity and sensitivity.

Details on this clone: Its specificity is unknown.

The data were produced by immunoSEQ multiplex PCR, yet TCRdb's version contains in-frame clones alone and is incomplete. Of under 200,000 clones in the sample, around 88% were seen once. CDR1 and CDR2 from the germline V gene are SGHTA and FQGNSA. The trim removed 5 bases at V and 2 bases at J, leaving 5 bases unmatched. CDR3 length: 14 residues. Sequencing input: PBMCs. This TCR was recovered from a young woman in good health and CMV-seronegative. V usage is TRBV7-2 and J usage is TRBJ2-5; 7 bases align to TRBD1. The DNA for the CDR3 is TGTGCCAGCAGCCCAGGGGGTAATCAAGAGACCCAGTACTTC. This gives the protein CASSPGGNQETQYF.